Shown below are 7 T cell receptor beta chains from a single sample sequenced in a study of CD8 T cells in Susac syndrome. An amount of RNA that ranged from roughly 0.5 to 1 ug was reverse transcribed with random hexamers. MiXCR, run by TCRdb on the immunoSEQ multiplex PCR reads, gives a single entry per CDR3 protein. The sample consists of some 150,000 distinct CDR3 sequences, 90% to 95% of them appearing once. Sequenced: CD4+ T cells from PBMCs. The receptor source for this set is a human donor with Susac syndrome.

The gene calls are TRBV6-5 and TRBJ2-2; D possibly corresponds to TRBD2 (5 bases). The V gene lost 1 base and the J gene lost 1 base, with 10 bases spanning the gap. CDR1 and CDR2 from the germline V gene are MNHEY and SVGAGI. This CDR3 has 16 amino acids. The CDR3 here is CASSYWLAENTGELFF. For the CDR3, the DNA is TGTGCCAGCAGTTACTGGCTAGCAGAGAACACCGGGGAGCTGTTTTTT.

V gene TRBV12-3 or TRBV12-4 combines with J gene TRBJ2-3; the D gene is possibly TRBD2 (5 bases). With 2 bases removed from V and 6 bases from J, the gap between germline ends came to 12 bases. There are 14 residues in the CDR3. The CDR3 DNA sequence: TGTGCCAGCAGTTTACTCGGGAATCGGGATACGCAGTATTTT. This gives the protein CASSLLGNRDTQYF.

This chain connects TRBV9 to TRBJ2-3, with TRBD2 matching 10 bases. Germline CDR1 SGDLS, CDR2 YYNGEE. J gave up 2 bases and V 3 bases, and 9 bases lay outside the gene matches. This CDR3 spans 17 amino acids. Here the CDR3 reads CASSDRSGGGHTDTQYF. DNA for the CDR3: TGTGCCAGCAGCGATAGAAGCGGGGGGGGCCACACAGATACGCAGTATTTT. The whole variable domain, filled in from reference TRBV9 and TRBJ2-3, reads DSGVTQTPKHLITATGQRVTLRCSPRSGDLSVYWYQQSLDQGLQFLIQYYNGEERAKGNILERFSAQQFPDLHSELNLSSLELGDSALYFCASSDRSGGGHTDTQYFGPGTRLTVL.

This chain uses TRBV4-3 with TRBJ2-1, with 10 bases fitting TRBD1. Trimming removed 3 bases from V and 6 bases from J; junction bases left unmatched: 2. This CDR3 is built from 14 residues. Germline V gives CDR1 LGHNA, CDR2 YSLEER. The CDR3 loop reads CASSHRTGGNEQFF. The CDR3 bases are TGCGCCAGCAGCCATAGGACAGGGGGCAATGAGCAGTTCTTC.

The chain joins TRBV15 to TRBJ1-1; TRBD1 aligns across 8 bases. The V segment lost 0 bases and the J segment 1 base; nucleotides outside the gene matches: 4. Germline CDR1 reads LNHNV; CDR2 reads YYDKDF (reference sequence). The length of the CDR3 is 16 residues. The CDR3 DNA sequence: TGTGCCACCAGCAGAGAGCCAGGGGGCAGGAACACTGAAGCTTTCTTT. Its protein is CATSREPGGRNTEAFF.

Only one count was recorded for this clonotype. This chain uses TRBV3-1 with TRBJ1-5; 8 nucleotides agree with TRBD1. Trimming cost V 0 bases and J 5 bases; bases outside gene matches: 9. The CDR3 length is 17 residues. CDR1 LGHDT and CDR2 YNNKEL come from the germline V gene (reference sequence). Written as DNA, the CDR3 is TGTGCCAGCAGCCAAGAGTACGAGGACAGGGCCCATCAGCCCCAGCATTTT. Protein sequence: CASSQEYEDRAHQPQHF.

V usage is TRBV12-3 or TRBV12-4 and J usage is TRBJ1-5, with D uncertain. V was trimmed by 5 bases and J by 10 bases, leaving 12 bases between them. The CDR3 is 12 residues long. CDR3 in DNA: TGTGCCAGCAGTACCTCTGCCCAACCCCAGCATTTT. It codes for CASSTSAQPQHF.